The 15 T cell receptor beta chains in this list originate from one sample, sequenced in a study of shared T cell receptors in the human thymus. Data came from immunoSEQ multiplex PCR; TCRdb stores just in-frame clones and leaves some out. The table lists some 700,000 clones, roughly 88% of them singletons, with 0.0095% to 0.011% in the top ten. In addition, the sample was reused for a study of human thymus T cells.

The sequenced material came from thymocytes. Source of these receptors: a boy less than two years old with a congenital heart defect.

The chain joins TRBV4-1 to TRBJ2-2; D is possibly TRBD1 (5 bases). CDR1 is MGHRA, CDR2 YSYEKL, per germline. The CDR3 sequence is 15 residues long. V was shortened by 4 bases and J by 1 base, with 10 bases between the two germline ends. The CDR3 DNA is TGCGCCAGCAGCCGGCGGACACTGAACACCGGGGAGCTGTTTTTT. Its protein product is CASSRRTLNTGELFF.

The V and J genes are TRBV19 and TRBJ1-1, with D possibly being TRBD1 (5 bases). The germline V gene has CDR1 LNHDA and CDR2 SQIVND (reference sequence). The CDR3 extends over 11 amino acids. V dropped 4 bases and J dropped 7 bases, with 7 bases sitting between them. The CDR3 loop is CASSKGLEAFF. The DNA of the CDR3 is TGTGCCAGTAGTAAGGGACTTGAAGCTTTCTTT.

CDR3 nucleotide sequence: TGTGCCAGCAGTTTATCCCCGAGAGGGTACCCAGAGACCCAGTACTTC. This gives the protein CASSLSPRGYPETQYF. This sequence joins TRBV27 and TRBJ2-5; tentatively, D is TRBD2 (5 bases). In germline, CDR1 is MNHEY, CDR2 SMNVEV (reference sequence). The V and J ends lost 0 bases and 4 bases respectively, with 15 bases between them. The CDR3 has 16 residues.

The chain carries TRBV5-1 and TRBJ2-5; TRBD2 matches 9 bases. Germline CDR1 reads SGHRS; CDR2 reads YFSETQ. The CDR3 is 16 amino acids. The V gene end was trimmed by 1 base and the J gene end by 5 bases; junction bases not matched to a gene: 9. The CDR3 region is CASSLCSGSGMETQYF. The CDR3 DNA reads TGCGCCAGCAGCTTGTGTAGCGGGAGTGGGATGGAGACCCAGTACTTC. Full variable domain (rest looked up from reference TRBV5-1 and TRBJ2-5): KAGVTQTPRYLIKTRGQQVTLSCSPISGHRSVSWYQQTPGQGLQFLFEYFSETQRNKGNFPGRFSGRQFSNSRSEMNVSTLELGDSALYLCASSLCSGSGMETQYFGPGTRLLVL.

V and J are TRBV9 and TRBJ1-4, with D possibly matching TRBD1 (5 bases). Germline V gene lookup returns CDR1 SGDLS and CDR2 YYNGEE. V lost 0 bases to trimming and J lost 4 bases, with 19 bases between them. The length of the CDR3 is 18 residues. This CDR3 is CASSVVPRGKDYNEKLFF. The DNA of the CDR3 is TGTGCCAGCAGCGTAGTCCCCCGGGGGAAGGACTATAATGAAAAACTGTTTTTT.

This clone showed up just a few times. The gene calls are TRBV4-2 and TRBJ2-3; D is undetermined. This CDR3 is built from 13 residues. Between the trimmed V and J ends, which lost 4 bases and 6 bases, there was a span of 11 bases. CDR1 is LGHNA, CDR2 YNFKEQ, per germline. CDR3 sequence: CASSPPPQDTQYF. The CDR3 coding sequence is TGTGCCAGCAGCCCGCCGCCACAGGATACGCAGTATTTT.

The chain has TRBV11-2 and TRBJ2-1, with 7 positions matching TRBD1. The CDR3 runs 16 residues. V was pared by 0 bases and J by 3 bases, with 5 bases of the junction left unmatched. Germline V CDR1 and CDR2: SGHAT, FQNNGV. CDR3: CASSLDQGENYNEQFF. The CDR3 region has the DNA TGTGCCAGCAGCTTAGATCAGGGGGAAAACTACAATGAGCAGTTCTTC.

The rearrangement links TRBV27 to TRBJ1-4; D unclear. The CDR3 is 15 amino acids. V was cut by 5 bases and J by 1 base, with 11 bases left in between. Germline CDR1 MNHEY, CDR2 SMNVEV (reference sequence). In nucleotides, the CDR3 is TGTGCCAGCAGTAATTTACAGCAAACTAATGAAAAACTGTTTTTT. As protein: CASSNLQQTNEKLFF.

The chain couples TRBV4-2 to TRBJ2-7; 8 bases are shared with TRBD1. CDR3 length equals 19 residues. Germline V gives CDR1 LGHNA, CDR2 YNFKEQ. Germline trimming cut 0 bases from V and 0 bases from J; bases unmatched to any gene: 13. The CDR3 region has the DNA TGTGCCAGCAGCCAAGAGCCCCCGGGGACAGGACCAAACTCCTACGAGCAGTACTTC. Protein sequence: CASSQEPPGTGPNSYEQYF.

This sequence joins TRBV6-6 and TRBJ2-5; D is possibly TRBD2 (6 bases). Trimming cost V 6 bases and J 6 bases, with 17 bases left between them. This CDR3 spans 14 amino acids. The germline V gene has CDR1 MNHNY and CDR2 SVGAGI (reference sequence). In DNA form, the CDR3 reads TGTGCCAGCAGCCAGGCGCCTGCGGGGCAGACCCAGTACTTC. Encoded protein: CASSQAPAGQTQYF.

This clone was counted only a few times. The genes are TRBV14 and TRBJ1-1, with D perhaps TRBD1 (5 bases). CDR3 length equals 14 residues. Trimming shortened V by 0 bases and J by 8 bases, and 13 bases separated the two germline ends. Germline lookup yields CDR1 SGHDN and CDR2 FVKESK. The CDR3 DNA reads TGTGCCAGCAGCCAAGAGGGGATCCGGGGGGAAGCTTTCTTT. This codes for CASSQEGIRGEAFF.

The chain uses TRBV29-1 and TRBJ2-1; the D gene is possibly TRBD2 (6 bases). With 7 bases removed from V and 9 bases from J, the gap between germline ends came to 19 bases. This CDR3 is built from 13 residues. The germline V gene has CDR1 SQVTM and CDR2 ANQGSEA. This CDR3 is CSAGGTLIGEQFF. CDR3 coding DNA: TGCAGCGCTGGGGGGACCCTAATTGGTGAGCAGTTCTTC.

This clone occurred a few times. The rearrangement links TRBV19 to TRBJ1-5; no reliable D call. V was clipped by 6 bases and J by 0 bases, with 15 bases between them. CDR1 and CDR2 from the germline V gene are LNHDA and SQIVND (reference sequence). The CDR3 extends over 16 amino acids. The CDR3 DNA follows: TGTGCCAGTAGCTTCCGGAGGCTAACTAGCAATCAGCCCCAGCATTTT. Translated: CASSFRRLTSNQPQHF.

The chain combines TRBV9 with TRBJ1-3; 7 bases match TRBD1. There are 16 residues in the CDR3. Germline CDR1 SGDLS, CDR2 YYNGEE. V lost 4 bases to trimming and J lost 3 bases; unmatched junction nucleotides: 10. The CDR3 DNA follows: TGTGCCAGCAGCCCCCCCCAGACAGGGATTGGAAACACCATATATTTT. Its protein is CASSPPQTGIGNTIYF.

This clone was picked up one time. The genes are TRBV6-6 and TRBJ2-1, with 7 positions matching TRBD2. Germline V gene sequence: CDR1 MNHNY, CDR2 SVGAGI (reference sequence). The CDR3 consists of 13 residues. The CDR3: CATQREAGHEQFF. The CDR3, as DNA: TGTGCGACCCAACGGGAGGCCGGCCATGAGCAGTTCTTC.